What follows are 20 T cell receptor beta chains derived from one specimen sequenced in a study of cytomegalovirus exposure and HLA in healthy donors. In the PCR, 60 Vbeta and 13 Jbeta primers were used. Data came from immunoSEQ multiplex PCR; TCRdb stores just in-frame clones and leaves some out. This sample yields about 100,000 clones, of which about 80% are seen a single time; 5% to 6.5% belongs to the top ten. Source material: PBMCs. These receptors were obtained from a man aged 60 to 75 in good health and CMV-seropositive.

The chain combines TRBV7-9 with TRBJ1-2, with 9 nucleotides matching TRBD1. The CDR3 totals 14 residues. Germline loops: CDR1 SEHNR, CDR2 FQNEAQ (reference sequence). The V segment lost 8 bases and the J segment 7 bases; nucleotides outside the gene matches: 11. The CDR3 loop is CASQRGTGNLGYTF. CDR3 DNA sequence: TGTGCCAGCCAGAGAGGGACAGGGAACCTTGGCTACACCTTC.

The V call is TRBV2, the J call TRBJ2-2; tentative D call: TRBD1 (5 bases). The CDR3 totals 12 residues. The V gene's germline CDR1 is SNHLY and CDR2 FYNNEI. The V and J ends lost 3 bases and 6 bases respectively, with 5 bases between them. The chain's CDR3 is CASSEGPGELFF. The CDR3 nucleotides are TGTGCCAGCAGTGAGGGGCCCGGGGAGCTGTTTTTT.

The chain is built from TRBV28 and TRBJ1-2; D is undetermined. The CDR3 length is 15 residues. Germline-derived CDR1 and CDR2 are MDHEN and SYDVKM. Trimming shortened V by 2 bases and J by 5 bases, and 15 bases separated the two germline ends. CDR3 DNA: TGTGCCAGCAGTTTAGATAGCTTGTCGGGATATGGCTACACCTTC. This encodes CASSLDSLSGYGYTF.

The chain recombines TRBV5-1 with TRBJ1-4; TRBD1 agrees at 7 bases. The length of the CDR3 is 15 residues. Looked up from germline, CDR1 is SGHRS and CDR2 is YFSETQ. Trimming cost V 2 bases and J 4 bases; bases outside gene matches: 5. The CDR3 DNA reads TGCGCCAGCAGCTTTCAAGGACAGGTTAATGAAAAACTGTTTTTT. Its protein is CASSFQGQVNEKLFF.

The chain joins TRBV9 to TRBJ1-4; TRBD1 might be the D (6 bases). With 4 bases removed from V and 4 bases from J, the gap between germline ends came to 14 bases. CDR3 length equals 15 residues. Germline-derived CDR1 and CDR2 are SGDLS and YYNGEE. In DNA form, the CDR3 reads TGTGCCAGCAGCCCCCGAGGGGGTTTTAATGAAAAACTGTTTTTT. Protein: CASSPRGGFNEKLFF. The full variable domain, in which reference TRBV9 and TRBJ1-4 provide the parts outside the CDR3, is DSGVTQTPKHLITATGQRVTLRCSPRSGDLSVYWYQQSLDQGLQFLIQYYNGEERAKGNILERFSAQQFPDLHSELNLSSLELGDSALYFCASSPRGGFNEKLFFGSGTQLSVL.

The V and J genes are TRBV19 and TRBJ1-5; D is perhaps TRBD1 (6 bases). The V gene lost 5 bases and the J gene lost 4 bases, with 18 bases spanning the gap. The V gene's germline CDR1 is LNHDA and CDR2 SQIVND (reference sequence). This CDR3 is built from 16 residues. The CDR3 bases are TGTGCCAGTAGTCCCGGAGAGAGGGGGTTTAATCAGCCCCAGCATTTT. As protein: CASSPGERGFNQPQHF.

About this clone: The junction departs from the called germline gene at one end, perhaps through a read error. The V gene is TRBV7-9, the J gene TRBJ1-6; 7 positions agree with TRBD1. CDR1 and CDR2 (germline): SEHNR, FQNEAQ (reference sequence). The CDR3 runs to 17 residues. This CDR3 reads CSSSPGQASGGASPLHF. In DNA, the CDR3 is TGTTCCAGCAGCCCCGGACAGGCCTCAGGCGGAGCATCACCCCTCCACTTT.

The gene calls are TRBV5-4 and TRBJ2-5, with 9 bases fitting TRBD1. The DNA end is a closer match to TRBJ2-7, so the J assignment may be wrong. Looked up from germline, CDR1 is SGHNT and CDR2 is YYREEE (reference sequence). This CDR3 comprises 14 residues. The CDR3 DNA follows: TGTGCCAGCAGGAAGGTGGGACAGGGCTACGAGCAGTACTTC. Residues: CASRKVGQGYEQYF.

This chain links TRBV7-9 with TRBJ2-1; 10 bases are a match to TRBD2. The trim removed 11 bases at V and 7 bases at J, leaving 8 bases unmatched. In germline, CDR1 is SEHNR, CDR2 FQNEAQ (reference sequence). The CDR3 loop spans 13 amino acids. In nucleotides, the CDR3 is TGTGCCTTACCAGCGGGGGGGCCGAATGAGCAGTTCTTC. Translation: CALPAGGPNEQFF.

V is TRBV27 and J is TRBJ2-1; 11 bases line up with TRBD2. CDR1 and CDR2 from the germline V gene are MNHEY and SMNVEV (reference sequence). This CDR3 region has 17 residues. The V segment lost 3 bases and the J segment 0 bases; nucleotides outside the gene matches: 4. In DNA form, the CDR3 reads TGTGCCAGCAGTTTCATGACTAGCGGGGCCTCCTACAATGAGCAGTTCTTC. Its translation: CASSFMTSGASYNEQFF.

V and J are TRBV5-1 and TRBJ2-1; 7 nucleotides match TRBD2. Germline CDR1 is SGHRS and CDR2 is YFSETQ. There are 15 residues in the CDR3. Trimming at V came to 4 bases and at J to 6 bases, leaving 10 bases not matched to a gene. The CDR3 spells CASSIGSGTTNEQFF. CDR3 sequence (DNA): TGCGCCAGCAGCATCGGGTCCGGGACTACCAATGAGCAGTTCTTC.

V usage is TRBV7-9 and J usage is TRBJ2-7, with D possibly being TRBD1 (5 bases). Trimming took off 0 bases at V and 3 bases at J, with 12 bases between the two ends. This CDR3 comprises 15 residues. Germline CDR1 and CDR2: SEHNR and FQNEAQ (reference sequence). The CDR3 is CASSLANGQGYEQYF. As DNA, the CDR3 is TGTGCCAGCAGCTTAGCGAACGGGCAGGGCTACGAGCAGTACTTC. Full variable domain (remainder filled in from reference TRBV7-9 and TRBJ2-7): DTGVSQNPRHKITKRGQNVTFRCDPISEHNRLYWYRQTLGQGPEFLTYFQNEAQLEKSRLLSDRFSAERPKGSFSTLEIQRTEQGDSAMYLCASSLANGQGYEQYFGPGTRLTVT.

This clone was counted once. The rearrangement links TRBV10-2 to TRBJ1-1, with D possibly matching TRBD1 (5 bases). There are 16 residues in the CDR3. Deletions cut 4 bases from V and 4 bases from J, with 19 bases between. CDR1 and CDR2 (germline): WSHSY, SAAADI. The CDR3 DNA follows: TGCGCCAGCAGTGTTACGGCAGGGATTGGTAGCACTGAAGCTTTCTTT. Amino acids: CASSVTAGIGSTEAFF.

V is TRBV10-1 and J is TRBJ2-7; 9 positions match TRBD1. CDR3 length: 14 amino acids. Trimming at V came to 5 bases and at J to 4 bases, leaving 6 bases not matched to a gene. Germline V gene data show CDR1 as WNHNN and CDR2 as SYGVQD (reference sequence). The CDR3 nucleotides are TGCGCCAGCAGTAAAGGGACAGGGAAGTACGAGCAGTACTTC. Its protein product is CASSKGTGKYEQYF.

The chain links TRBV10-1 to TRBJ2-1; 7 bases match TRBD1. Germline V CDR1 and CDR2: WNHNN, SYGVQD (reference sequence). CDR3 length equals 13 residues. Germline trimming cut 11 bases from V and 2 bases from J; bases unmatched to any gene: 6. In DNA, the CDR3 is TGCGCCCGGCAGGGGGTTGCCTACAATGAGCAGTTCTTC. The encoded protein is CARQGVAYNEQFF.

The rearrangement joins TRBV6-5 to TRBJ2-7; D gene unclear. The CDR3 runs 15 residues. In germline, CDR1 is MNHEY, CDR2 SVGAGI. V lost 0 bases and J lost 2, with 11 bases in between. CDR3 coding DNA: TGTGCCAGCAGTTACTCGATGGCAGATACCTACGAGCAGTACTTC. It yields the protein CASSYSMADTYEQYF.

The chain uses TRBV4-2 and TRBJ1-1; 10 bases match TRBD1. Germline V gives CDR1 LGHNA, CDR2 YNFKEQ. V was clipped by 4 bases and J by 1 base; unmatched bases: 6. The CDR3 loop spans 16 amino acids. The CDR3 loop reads CASSRDRGHWNTEAFF. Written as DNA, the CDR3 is TGTGCCAGCAGCCGAGACAGGGGGCATTGGAACACTGAAGCTTTCTTT.

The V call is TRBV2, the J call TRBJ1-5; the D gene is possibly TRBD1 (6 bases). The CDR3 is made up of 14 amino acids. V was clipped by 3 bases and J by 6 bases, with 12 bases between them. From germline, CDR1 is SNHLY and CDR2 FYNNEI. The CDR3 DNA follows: TGTGCCAGCAGTGATAGAGGGGGGGCTCAGCCCCAGCATTTT. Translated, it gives CASSDRGGAQPQHF. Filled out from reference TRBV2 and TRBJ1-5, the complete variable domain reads EPEVTQTPSHQVTQMGQEVILRCVPISNHLYFYWYRQILGQKVEFLVSFYNNEISEKSEIFDDQFSVERPDGSNFTLKIRSTKLEDSAMYFCASSDRGGAQPQHFGDGTRLSIL.

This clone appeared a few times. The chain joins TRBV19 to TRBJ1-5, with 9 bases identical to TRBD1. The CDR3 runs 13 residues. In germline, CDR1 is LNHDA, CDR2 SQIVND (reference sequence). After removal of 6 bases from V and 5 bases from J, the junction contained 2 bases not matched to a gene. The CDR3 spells CASSGQGHQPQHF. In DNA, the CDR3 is TGTGCCAGTAGCGGACAGGGGCATCAGCCCCAGCATTTT.

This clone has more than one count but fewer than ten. CDR3: CASSLGYRGGDNEQFF. The CDR3 region has the DNA TGTGCCAGCAGCTTAGGGTACCGGGGGGGAGACAATGAGCAGTTCTTC. The chain joins TRBV11-2 to TRBJ2-1, with 8 positions matching TRBD2. This CDR3 comprises 16 residues. The J segment lost 5 bases and the V segment lost 1 base, leaving 7 bases of the junction unmatched. Germline V gene data show CDR1 as SGHAT and CDR2 as FQNNGV.